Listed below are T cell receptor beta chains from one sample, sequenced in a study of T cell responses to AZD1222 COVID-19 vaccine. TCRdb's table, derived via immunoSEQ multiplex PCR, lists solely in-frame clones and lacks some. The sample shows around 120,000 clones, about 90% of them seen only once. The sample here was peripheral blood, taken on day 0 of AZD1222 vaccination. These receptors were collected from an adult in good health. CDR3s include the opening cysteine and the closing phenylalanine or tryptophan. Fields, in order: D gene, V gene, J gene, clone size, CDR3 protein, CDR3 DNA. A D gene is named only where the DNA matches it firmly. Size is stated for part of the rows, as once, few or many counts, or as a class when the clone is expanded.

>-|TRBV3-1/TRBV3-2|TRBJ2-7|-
CASGTTGRGEQYF
TGTGCCAGCGGGACGACGGGACGAGGCGAGCAGTACTTC
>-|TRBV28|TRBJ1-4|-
CASSSPWDLRREKLFF
TGTGCCAGCAGTTCGCCCTGGGACCTGAGGCGGGAAAAACTGTTTTTT
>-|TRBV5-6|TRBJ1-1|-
CASSLGQAVGEAFF
TGTGCCAGCAGCTTGGGGCAGGCAGTAGGTGAAGCTTTCTTT
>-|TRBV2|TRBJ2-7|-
CASNLNPYEQYF
TGTGCCAGCAATCTTAATCCCTACGAGCAGTACTTC
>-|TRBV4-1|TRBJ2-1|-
CASSPQESGGQQFF
TGCGCCAGCAGCCCCCAGGAAAGCGGCGGCCAGCAGTTCTTC
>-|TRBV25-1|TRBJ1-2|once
CASSATTDLYGYTF
TGTGCCAGCAGTGCGACGACAGACCTCTATGGCTACACCTTC
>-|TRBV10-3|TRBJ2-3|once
CAISGTDTQYF
TGTGCCATCAGCGGGACAGATACGCAGTATTTT
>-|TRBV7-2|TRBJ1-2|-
CASSLAGGLNRGYTF
TGTGCCAGCAGCTTAGCGGGTGGACTGAACAGAGGCTACACCTTC
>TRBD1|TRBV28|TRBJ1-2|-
CASRSVDRAINYGYTF
TGTGCCAGCAGATCCGTAGACAGGGCCATTAACTATGGCTACACCTTC
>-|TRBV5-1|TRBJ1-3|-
CASSLGQIENTIYF
TGCGCCAGCAGCCTTGGACAGATTGAAAACACCATATATTTT
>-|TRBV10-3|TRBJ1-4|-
CAISGRQGEEKLFF
TGTGCCATCAGTGGTCGGCAGGGTGAGGAAAAACTGTTTTTT
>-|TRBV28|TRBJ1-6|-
CASSFTLWDSPLHF
TGTGCCAGCAGTTTTACCCTTTGGGATTCACCCCTCCACTTT
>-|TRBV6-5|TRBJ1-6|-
CASSYSNGAPLHF
TGTGCCAGCAGTTACTCGAACGGAGCACCCCTCCACTTT
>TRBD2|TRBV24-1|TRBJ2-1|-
CATSEGLAGVYEQFF
TGTGCCACCAGTGAAGGTCTAGCGGGAGTGTATGAGCAGTTCTTC
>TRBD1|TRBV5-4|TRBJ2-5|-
CASSRQGAMETQYF
TGTGCCAGCAGTCGACAGGGGGCGATGGAGACCCAGTACTTC
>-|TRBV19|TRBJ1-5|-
CASREYDQPQHF
TGTGCCAGTAGAGAATACGATCAGCCCCAGCATTTT
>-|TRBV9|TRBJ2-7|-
CASSVNQLHFYEQYF
TGTGCCAGCAGCGTAAACCAGCTCCATTTCTACGAGCAGTACTTC
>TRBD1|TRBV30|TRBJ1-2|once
CAWSSDRGLGGYTF
TGTGCCTGGAGCTCGGACAGGGGGCTCGGTGGCTACACCTTC
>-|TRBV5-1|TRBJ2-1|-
CASSSRTENNEQFF
TGCGCCAGCAGCTCGCGGACAGAAAATAATGAGCAGTTCTTC
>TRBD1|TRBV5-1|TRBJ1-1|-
CASSEPPFGQGSEAFF
TGCGCCAGCAGCGAGCCCCCTTTTGGACAGGGGTCTGAAGCTTTCTTT
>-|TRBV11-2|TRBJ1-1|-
CASSRAYAEAFF
TGTGCCAGCAGCAGGGCTTACGCTGAAGCTTTCTTT
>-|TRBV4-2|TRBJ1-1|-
CASSQDGPGYTEAFF
TGTGCCAGCAGCCAAGATGGTCCGGGTTATACTGAAGCTTTCTTT
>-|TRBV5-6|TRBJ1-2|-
CASSLADGGGNYGYTF
TGTGCCAGCAGCTTGGCCGATGGGGGAGGTAACTATGGCTACACCTTC
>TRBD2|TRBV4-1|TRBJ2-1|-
CASSQGSSGMYNEQFF
TGCGCCAGCAGCCAAGGTTCTAGCGGGATGTACAATGAGCAGTTCTTC
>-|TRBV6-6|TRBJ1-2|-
CASSYSGGNYGYTF
TGTGCCAGCAGTTACTCGGGGGGTAACTATGGCTACACCTTC
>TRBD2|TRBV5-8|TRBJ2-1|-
CASSAPGGPKNEQFF
TGTGCCAGCAGCGCCCCGGGGGGTCCCAAGAATGAGCAGTTCTTC
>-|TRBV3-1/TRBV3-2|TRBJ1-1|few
CASSQAIGQPWEAFF
TGTGCCAGCAGCCAGGCTATCGGACAGCCTTGGGAGGCTTTCTTT
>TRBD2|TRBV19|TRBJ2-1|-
CASKVSAGGPHNEQFF
TGTGCCAGTAAAGTGTCTGCGGGAGGTCCCCACAATGAGCAGTTCTTC
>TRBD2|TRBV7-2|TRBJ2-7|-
CASSSQAGGSLEQYF
TGTGCCAGCAGCTCTCAGGCGGGGGGGTCTCTCGAGCAGTACTTC
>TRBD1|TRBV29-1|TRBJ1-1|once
CSETGQGDTEAFF
TGCAGCGAGACAGGACAGGGGGATACTGAAGCTTTCTTT
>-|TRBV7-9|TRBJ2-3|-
CASSLDASRPINGTDTQYF
TGTGCCAGCAGCTTAGACGCCTCGAGACCCATAAACGGGACAGATACGCAGTATTTT
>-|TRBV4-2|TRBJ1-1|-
CASSQVTLGQQNTEAFF
TGTGCCAGCAGCCAAGTTACGCTGGGCCAGCAGAACACTGAAGCTTTCTTT
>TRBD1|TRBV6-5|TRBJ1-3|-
CAIPGTGAGNTIYF
TGTGCCATACCGGGGACAGGGGCTGGAAACACCATATATTTT
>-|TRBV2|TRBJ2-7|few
CASRDSSYEQYF
TGTGCCAGCAGGGACAGCTCCTACGAGCAGTACTTC
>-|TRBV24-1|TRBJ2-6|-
CATSDADSSGANVLTF
TGTGCCACCAGTGATGCGGACAGCTCTGGGGCCAACGTCCTGACTTTC
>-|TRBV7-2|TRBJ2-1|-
CASSPSRLDSDEQFF
TGTGCCAGCAGCCCCTCTAGACTAGACTCAGATGAGCAGTTCTTC
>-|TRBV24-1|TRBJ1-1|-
CATSDGQKRSEAFF
TGTGCCACCAGTGACGGACAGAAGCGCTCTGAAGCTTTCTTT
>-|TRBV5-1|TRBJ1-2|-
CASRTGSRPHTF
TGCGCCAGCAGAACAGGATCCCGACCCCACACCTTC
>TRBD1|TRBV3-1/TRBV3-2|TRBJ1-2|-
CASSQDLDRVGGYTF
TGTGCCAGCAGCCAAGACTTGGACAGGGTCGGCGGCTACACCTTC
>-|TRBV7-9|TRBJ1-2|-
CASSLVSYSYYGYTF
TGTGCCAGCAGCTTAGTTTCTTACTCCTACTATGGCTACACCTTC
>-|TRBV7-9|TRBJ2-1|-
CASSLGASSYNNEQFF
TGTGCCAGCAGCTTAGGTGCTAGCAGCTACAACAATGAGCAGTTCTTC
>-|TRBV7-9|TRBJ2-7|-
CASSLVVVQVYEQYF
TGTGCCAGCAGCTTAGTAGTAGTGCAGGTCTACGAGCAGTACTTC
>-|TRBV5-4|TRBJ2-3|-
CASSLGGSSTDTQYF
TGTGCCAGCAGCTTAGGAGGGTCTAGCACAGATACGCAGTATTTT
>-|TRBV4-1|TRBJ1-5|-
CASSQRTGSNQPQHF
TGCGCCAGCAGCCAAAGAACGGGGAGCAATCAGCCCCAGCATTTT
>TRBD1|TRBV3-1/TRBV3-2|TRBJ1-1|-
CASSHPSGQVSLLNTEAFF
TGTGCCAGCAGCCACCCTTCGGGACAGGTTTCCCTACTGAACACTGAAGCTTTCTTT
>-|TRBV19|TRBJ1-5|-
CASGGPQHF
TGTGCCAGTGGGGGGCCCCAGCATTTT
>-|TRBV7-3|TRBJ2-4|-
CASSPGAGSAKNIQYF
TGTGCCAGCAGCCCCGGGGCAGGGAGTGCCAAAAACATTCAGTACTTC
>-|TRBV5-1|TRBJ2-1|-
CASSLGDPAYNEQFF
TGCGCCAGCAGCTTGGGGGACCCCGCCTACAATGAGCAGTTCTTC
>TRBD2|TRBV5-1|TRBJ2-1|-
CASSLGGAGGYNEQFF
TGCGCCAGCAGCCTCGGGGGAGCGGGAGGGTACAATGAGCAGTTCTTC